The next 4 T cell receptor beta chains were all read from a single sample in a study of blood T cell repertoires in COVID-19. This table comes from immunoSEQ multiplex PCR, and its TCRdb copy is limited to in-frame clones, with some not included. The sample carries 300,000 to 350,000 clones, roughly 85% recorded once. The sample consisted of PBMCs or T cells enriched from blood (not recorded which). The receptor set was obtained from a woman aged 40 to 55 with acute COVID-19.

J is TRBJ2-2 and V is TRBV7-2; 7 positions match TRBD1. V trimming: 5 bases; J trimming: 0 bases; junction bases outside the gene matches: 6. The germline gives CDR1 SGHTA, CDR2 FQGNSA. The CDR3 is 16 amino acids. This chain's CDR3 is CASSPRTGSNTGELFF. CDR3 sequence (DNA): TGTGCCAGCAGCCCGAGGACAGGCTCGAACACCGGGGAGCTGTTTTTT.

The chain couples TRBV28 to TRBJ1-3; D remains unclear. The CDR3 runs to 13 residues. Trimming removed 5 bases at V and 2 bases at J, with 7 bases between. Per the germline V gene, CDR1 is MDHEN and CDR2 is SYDVKM. The chain's CDR3 is CASSTGAGNTIYF. As DNA, the CDR3 is TGTGCCAGCAGTACCGGGGCTGGAAACACCATATATTTT.

The chain combines TRBV7-9 with TRBJ2-1; the match to TRBD1 covers 8 bases. The CDR3 consists of 16 residues. The V gene end was trimmed by 0 bases and the J gene end by 2 bases; junction bases not matched to a gene: 3. Germline CDR1 reads SEHNR; CDR2 reads FQNEAQ (reference sequence). The CDR3 loop is CASSLAGQGTYNEQFF. The CDR3 DNA reads TGTGCCAGCAGCTTAGCTGGACAGGGAACCTACAATGAGCAGTTCTTC.

The chain links TRBV28 to TRBJ2-1; no clear D gene. The CDR3 consists of 12 residues. V was shortened by 6 bases and J by 11 bases, with 14 bases between the two germline ends. CDR1 and CDR2 from the germline V gene are MDHEN and SYDVKM. CDR3 sequence (DNA): TGTGCCAGCAGAGGTCTAGTAAATCAGCAGTTCTTC. It is translated as CASRGLVNQQFF.